Listed below are T cell receptor beta chains from one sample, sequenced in a study of Graves' ophthalmopathy and Graves' hyperthyroidism. TCRdb re-called the multiplex PCR reads with MiXCR, one entry per CDR3 protein. The table shows hundreds of thousands of distinct CDR3 sequences, with around 50% occurring only once. The sequenced material came from peripheral blood. Every receptor here comes from an adult man with Graves' ophthalmopathy. Both conserved end residues are part of each CDR3. A D gene is named only where the DNA matches it firmly. Size values are once, few and many counts, or a class for expanded clones, and some rows have none.

d_gene	abundance	v_gene	j_gene	CDR3nt	CDR3aa
NA	NA	TRBV6-6	TRBJ1-5	TGTGCCAGCAGCCCTTGGTTCGGGCGGGGCGGCCAGCCCCAGCATTTT	CASSPWFGRGGQPQHF
NA	NA	TRBV2	TRBJ1-2	TGTGCCAGCAGGTTGACCCCCTCGGAGGGGTTCTATGGCTACACCTTC	CASRLTPSEGFYGYTF
NA	few	TRBV7-9	TRBJ2-5	TGTGCCAGCAGCTTAGAGGGAGATCCAGGGACCCAGTACTTC	CASSLEGDPGTQYF
NA	NA	TRBV20-1	TRBJ2-2	TGCAGTGCCAGTTCAGCGGAGTCGAACACCGGGGAGCTGTTTTTT	CSASSAESNTGELFF
TRBD1	NA	TRBV7-6	TRBJ2-7	TGTGCCAGCAGCTTAACGGGGACAGGGGTGTACGAGCAGTACTTC	CASSLTGTGVYEQYF
NA	NA	TRBV20-1	TRBJ2-5	TGCAGTGCTAGAGATGGAGGAGGAGGGCCGGAGACCCAGTACTTC	CSARDGGGGPETQYF
NA	NA	TRBV29-1	TRBJ2-3	TGCAGCGTTGAGAACTGGCAGAGGGTGACAGATACGCAGTATTTT	CSVENWQRVTDTQYF
TRBD2	once	TRBV2	TRBJ2-5	TGTGCCAGCAGTTACTCGGGACTAGCGGGATTGAGAGAGACCCAGTACTTC	CASSYSGLAGLRETQYF
NA	few	TRBV11-2	TRBJ1-4	TGTGCCAGCAGCTTAGTGACAGCCCCTAATGAAAAACTGTTTTTT	CASSLVTAPNEKLFF
NA	NA	TRBV10-3	TRBJ2-7	TGTGCCAGCGGAGGGGCACCCTACGAGGAGTACTTC	CASGGAPYEEYF
TRBD1	once	TRBV7-2	TRBJ2-2	TGTGCCAGCAGCGCCTACAGGGGGCTAGCCGGGGAGCTGTTTTTT	CASSAYRGLAGELFF
NA	NA	TRBV12-3/TRBV12-4	TRBJ2-7	TGTGCCAGCAGAAGGGGGATAGGACGTGTCGAGCAGTACTTC	CASRRGIGRVEQYF
NA	NA	TRBV7-4	TRBJ2-3	TGTGCCAGCAGCCCTGGAGGCTCTAGCACAGATACGCAGTATTTT	CASSPGGSSTDTQYF
TRBD1	many	TRBV29-1	TRBJ1-1	TGCAGCGTTGATAGGGACAGGGGCACTGAAGCTTTCTTT	CSVDRDRGTEAFF
TRBD1	few	TRBV29-1	TRBJ2-7	TGCAGCGTTGAATGGGGACAGGGAGGCGACGAGCAGTACTTC	CSVEWGQGGDEQYF
TRBD1	NA	TRBV19	TRBJ2-7	TGTGCCAGTAGTATCGGGACAGGGGGCGGAAACTCCTACGAGCAGTACTTC	CASSIGTGGGNSYEQYF
TRBD1	few	TRBV6-5	TRBJ1-1	TGTGCCAGCAGTTACTCCACAGGGGCGGGGAACACTGAAGCTTTCTTT	CASSYSTGAGNTEAFF
NA	NA	TRBV6-1	TRBJ1-4	TGTGCCAGCAGGGACACAGGGAACGCTAATGAAAAACTGTTTTTT	CASRDTGNANEKLFF
NA	once	TRBV19	TRBJ2-7	TGTGCCAGTAGAATCGGGACAAGCTACGAGCAGTACTTC	CASRIGTSYEQYF
TRBD2	NA	TRBV7-3	TRBJ2-5	TGTGCCAGCAGCCGAGACGGGGGGGGAGAGACCCAGTACTTC	CASSRDGGGETQYF
NA	few	TRBV7-9	TRBJ1-5	TGTGCCAGCAGCTCCGGCGGGGGTACAAAGAGGAATCAGCCCCAGCATTTT	CASSSGGGTKRNQPQHF
TRBD2	NA	TRBV5-1	TRBJ2-7	TGCGCCAGCAGCTTTTATCCCGGGACTAGCGGGAGGAGTGACGAGCAGTACTTC	CASSFYPGTSGRSDEQYF